The 14 T cell receptor beta chains in this list originate from one sample, sequenced in a study of blood T cell repertoires in COVID-19. Some clones are missing from TCRdb's copy, which holds only in-frame ones; the method was immunoSEQ multiplex PCR. The table lists some 5,900 clones, roughly nine tenths of them singletons. Material for sequencing was peripheral blood. Receptor source: a man in his 60s with acute or convalescent COVID-19.

This chain joins TRBV18 and TRBJ1-3; 7 positions match TRBD1. The CDR3 is 17 amino acids. The V gene's germline CDR1 is KGHSH and CDR2 LQKENI. The V gene end was trimmed by 4 bases and the J gene end by 0 bases; junction bases not matched to a gene: 9. Here the CDR3 DNA reads TGTGCCAGCTCACGACAGGGAACGCGAAACTCTGGAAACACCATATATTTT. This translates into CASSRQGTRNSGNTIYF.

The chain joins TRBV7-8 to TRBJ2-1, with D perhaps matching TRBD2 (5 bases). The V gene's germline CDR1 is SGHVS and CDR2 FQNEAQ. V dropped 0 bases and J dropped 4 bases, with 13 bases sitting between them. The CDR3 has 16 residues. For the CDR3, the DNA is TGTGCCAGCAGCTTAGCGGCCCCTGAGGGTTACAATGAGCAGTTCTTC. Translated: CASSLAAPEGYNEQFF.

The CDR3 DNA reads as TGTGCCTGCAATTCCGGGACTAGCGGGAGGGCCGGCACCGGGGAGCTGTTTTTT. This sequence encodes CACNSGTSGRAGTGELFF. The chain is built from TRBV30 and TRBJ2-2; 16 nucleotides line up with TRBD2. The CDR3 runs 18 residues. Trimming took 6 bases from V and 4 from J; bases not matched to a gene: 11. Germline CDR1 GTSNPN, CDR2 SVGIG (reference sequence).

The CDR3 loop reads CASSQFRPGELFF. The CDR3 DNA reads TGTGCCAGCAGCCAATTCCGTCCCGGGGAGCTGTTTTTT. This chain uses TRBV14 with TRBJ2-2; D call uncertain. Trimming took off 2 bases at V and 6 bases at J, with 7 bases between the two ends. The CDR3 length is 13 residues. Germline V lookup: CDR1 SGHDN, CDR2 FVKESK.

The CDR3 DNA sequence: TGTGCCAGCAGCTCACTTAGGGACAGGGTTCAGCCCCAGCATTTT. Its translation is CASSSLRDRVQPQHF. This chain joins TRBV7-8 and TRBJ1-5; 9 nucleotides match TRBD1. The CDR3 has 15 residues. Germline values: CDR1 SGHVS, CDR2 FQNEAQ. V shed 4 bases and J 6 bases; nucleotides not matched to a gene: 7.

The chain recombines TRBV5-1 with TRBJ1-1; perhaps TRBD1 as D (5 bases). The CDR3 is 13 amino acids. Germline V gene lookup returns CDR1 SGHRS and CDR2 YFSETQ. V was shortened by 2 bases and J by 7 bases, with 12 bases between the two germline ends. The CDR3 reads CASSFDVQGEAFF. CDR3 in DNA: TGCGCCAGCAGCTTCGATGTCCAGGGTGAAGCTTTCTTT.

V gene TRBV12-5 combines with J gene TRBJ2-3; 8 nucleotides agree with TRBD2. This CDR3 comprises 13 residues. The V segment lost 7 bases and the J segment 6 bases; nucleotides outside the gene matches: 6. Germline values: CDR1 LGHNT, CDR2 FRNRAP. CDR3 protein: CASASSGGDTQYF. The DNA of the CDR3 is TGTGCTAGTGCCTCAAGCGGGGGTGATACGCAGTATTTT.

The chain uses TRBV6-6 and TRBJ2-5; D may be TRBD1 (6 bases). V lost 7 bases and J lost 3, with 12 bases in between. The V gene's germline CDR1 is MNHNY and CDR2 SVGAGI (reference sequence). The CDR3 has 13 residues. CDR3 nucleotides: TGTGCCAGCATGGTCACAGGGAAAGAGACCCAGTACTTC. This codes for CASMVTGKETQYF.

The rearrangement links TRBV7-2 to TRBJ1-2; D ambiguous. Between the trimmed V and J ends, which lost 1 base and 4 bases, there was a span of 13 bases. The germline V gene has CDR1 SGHTA and CDR2 FQGNSA. This CDR3 region has 15 residues. Here the CDR3 reads CASSLESGLGYGYTF. Here the CDR3 DNA reads TGTGCCAGCAGCTTAGAGTCAGGCTTGGGCTATGGCTACACCTTC.

The V call is TRBV4-1, the J call TRBJ1-1, with D hard to call. The CDR3 runs to 14 residues. The germline gives CDR1 MGHRA, CDR2 YSYEKL. The V end lost 4 bases, the J end lost 4 bases, and 13 bases lay between the germline ends. The CDR3 loop is CASSRLDVGTEAFF. The CDR3 nucleotides are TGCGCCAGCAGCCGGCTAGACGTTGGCACTGAAGCTTTCTTT.

V gene TRBV20-1 combines with J gene TRBJ2-5; D is perhaps TRBD2 (7 bases). The ends were cut back, 3 bases at V and 5 bases at J, with 22 bases in the middle. Per the germline V gene, CDR1 is DFQATT and CDR2 is SNEGSKA (reference sequence). The CDR3 covers 16 residues. The CDR3 DNA is TGCAGTGCTAGTTCGGCTCCAAAGGGGGGGAGGGAGACCCAGTACTTC. It yields the protein CSASSAPKGGRETQYF.

The V call is TRBV7-2, the J call TRBJ1-6; the match to TRBD1 covers 7 bases. The CDR3 runs to 14 residues. V shed 6 bases, J shed 13 bases, and the junction held 12 bases outside the gene matches. CDR1 is SGHTA, CDR2 FQGNSA, per germline. CDR3 nucleotides: TGTGCCAGCAGAATCGACAGGGCCGGGGGTCCCCTCCACTTT. Residues: CASRIDRAGGPLHF.

The chain joins TRBV4-2 to TRBJ2-1; TRBD1 matches at 8 bases. The CDR3 is 12 amino acids. Germline CDR1 and CDR2: LGHNA and YNFKEQ. V lost 3 bases to trimming and J lost 12 bases; unmatched junction nucleotides: 4. The chain's CDR3 is CASSQDREWQFF. The CDR3 DNA follows: TGTGCCAGCAGCCAGGACAGGGAGTGGCAGTTCTTC.

The V call is TRBV3-1 (or the pseudogene TRBV3-2), the J call TRBJ1-1; 7 nucleotides align to TRBD1. The V and J ends lost 10 bases and 0 bases, in that order; junction bases with no gene match: 5. Germline lookup yields CDR1 LGHDT and CDR2 YNNKEL (reference sequence). This CDR3 contains 13 residues. The CDR3 DNA sequence: TGTGCCACCCGACAGGGAATGAACACTGAAGCTTTCTTT. Its translation: CATRQGMNTEAFF.